A single sample is the source of the 15 T cell receptor beta chains below, sequenced in a study of shared clonotypes between healthy human individuals. The method was immunoSEQ multiplex PCR; TCRdb's version includes in-frame clones alone and lacks a portion of them. Seen here are under 850,000 clones, approximately 92% observed once, and the top ten hold around 24%. Naive CD8 isolation took CD45RO-negative cells positively selected for CCR7 and excluded terminally differentiated effector memory CD45RA+ cells. Source material: naive CD8+ T cells sorted from blood. The receptors come from a man younger than 45 in good health.

V is TRBV5-1 and J is TRBJ2-1; D is possibly TRBD1 (6 bases). The germline V gene has CDR1 SGHRS and CDR2 YFSETQ. The CDR3 has 14 amino acids. V was shortened by 4 bases and J by 8 bases, with 16 bases between the two germline ends. Written as DNA, the CDR3 is TGCGCCAGCAGCACATCCACAGGGTTGGATGAGCAGTTCTTC. Its translation: CASSTSTGLDEQFF.

The chain uses TRBV6-6 and TRBJ2-1; the D gene is possibly TRBD2 (5 bases). V gave up 3 bases and J gave up 8 bases, with 11 bases separating them. Germline V lookup: CDR1 MNHNY, CDR2 SVGAGI (reference sequence). The CDR3 sequence is 13 residues long. CDR3: CASSYMRADEQFF. CDR3 coding DNA: TGTGCCAGCAGTTATATGAGGGCCGATGAGCAGTTCTTC.

This chain uses TRBV21-1 with TRBJ1-5. TRBV21-1 is recorded as a pseudogene. This CDR3 comprises 14 residues. The DNA of the CDR3 is TGTGCCAGCGTACCCAGGGGACTCAATCAGCCCCAGCATTTT. Translated, it gives CASVPRGLNQPQHF.

On this clone: The same CDR3 is also encoded by other DNA sequences in this sample. The rearrangement uses TRBV4-1 and TRBJ2-7; D call uncertain. This CDR3 has 13 amino acids. CDR1 MGHRA and CDR2 YSYEKL come from the germline V gene. The V gene lost 1 base and the J gene lost 1 base, with 5 bases spanning the gap. CDR3 protein: CASSQAVSYEQYF. CDR3 in DNA: TGCGCCAGCAGCCAAGCAGTGTCCTACGAGCAGTACTTC.

This clone came up a few times. The identical CDR3 is also encoded by other nucleotide sequences in the sample. The chain employs TRBV27 and TRBJ2-7, with TRBD1 as a possible D gene (5 bases). V shed 3 bases and J shed 0 bases, with 6 bases lying between them. The germline V gene encodes CDR1 MNHEY and CDR2 SMNVEV (reference sequence). CDR3 size: 13 residues. The CDR3 here is CASSFQGSYEQYF. CDR3 bases: TGTGCCAGCAGTTTTCAGGGCTCCTACGAGCAGTACTTC.

The chain recombines TRBV27 with TRBJ2-7; D gene unclear. Trimming removed 2 bases at V and 0 bases at J, with 11 bases between. This CDR3 is 15 amino acids long. Germline loops: CDR1 MNHEY, CDR2 SMNVEV (reference sequence). CDR3 bases: TGTGCCAGCAGTTTAAAAGGTCTCAGCTCCTACGAGCAGTACTTC. Translated: CASSLKGLSSYEQYF.

The chain employs TRBV5-1 and TRBJ2-3; D is undetermined. V lost 1 base to trimming and J lost 4 bases, with 4 bases between them. Germline V CDR1 and CDR2: SGHRS, YFSETQ. The CDR3 totals 12 residues. CDR3 protein: CASSLSADTQYF. The CDR3 bases are TGCGCCAGCAGCTTGTCGGCAGATACGCAGTATTTT.

The chain links TRBV27 to TRBJ2-5, with D unresolved. V dropped 0 bases and J dropped 4 bases, with 12 bases sitting between them. This CDR3 has 15 residues. The V gene's germline CDR1 is MNHEY and CDR2 SMNVEV (reference sequence). Here the CDR3 DNA reads TGTGCCAGCAGTTTATCGCCCCCGTTAGGAGAGACCCAGTACTTC. Protein product: CASSLSPPLGETQYF.

This sequence joins TRBV2 and TRBJ2-3; D gene ambiguous. CDR1 SNHLY and CDR2 FYNNEI come from the germline V gene. This CDR3 spans 14 amino acids. Trimming left V 6 bases short and J 1 base short, with 11 bases between. CDR3 protein: CASSVADGTDTQYF. The CDR3 bases are TGTGCCAGCAGCGTAGCCGATGGCACAGATACGCAGTATTTT.

The chain is built from TRBV9 and TRBJ1-1; a possible D gene is TRBD1 (6 bases). The germline gives CDR1 SGDLS, CDR2 YYNGEE. The V end lost 3 bases, the J end lost 0 bases, and 15 bases lay between the germline ends. The CDR3 spans 16 residues. CDR3 sequence: CASSENRERVNTEAFF. The CDR3 region has the DNA TGTGCCAGCAGCGAGAACAGGGAACGCGTGAACACTGAAGCTTTCTTT.

The chain employs TRBV4-1 and TRBJ2-5; D gene unclear. Looked up from germline, CDR1 is MGHRA and CDR2 is YSYEKL. The CDR3 has 13 residues. The V and J ends lost 2 bases and 2 bases respectively, with 6 bases between them. In DNA, the CDR3 is TGCGCCAGCAGCCAAACTTGGCAAGAGACCCAGTACTTC. This encodes CASSQTWQETQYF.

The V gene is TRBV27, the J gene TRBJ2-1; 10 positions agree with TRBD2. The germline V gene encodes CDR1 MNHEY and CDR2 SMNVEV (reference sequence). V dropped 2 bases and J dropped 4; count of bases not matched to a gene: 2. The CDR3 spans 15 residues. CDR3 protein: CASSLGTSAYNEQFF. The CDR3 DNA follows: TGTGCCAGCAGTTTAGGGACTAGCGCGTACAATGAGCAGTTCTTC.

The chain joins TRBV4-3 to TRBJ1-5; TRBD1 agrees at 7 bases. The germline V gene encodes CDR1 LGHNA and CDR2 YSLEER. With 4 bases clipped from V and 1 base from J, the junction kept 4 bases outside the gene matches. This CDR3 has 15 amino acids. Here the CDR3 reads CASSPGRGSNQPQHF. CDR3 sequence (DNA): TGCGCCAGCAGCCCAGGCAGGGGGAGCAATCAGCCCCAGCATTTT.

The chain couples TRBV5-4 to TRBJ2-5; D is ambiguous. The CDR3 runs to 14 residues. Germline V lookup: CDR1 SGHNT, CDR2 YYREEE (reference sequence). Trimming took off 0 bases at V and 2 bases at J, with 8 bases between the two ends. CDR3 loop: CASSLGMAQETQYF. Here the CDR3 DNA reads TGTGCCAGCAGCTTGGGTATGGCACAAGAGACCCAGTACTTC. Filled out from reference TRBV5-4 and TRBJ2-5, the complete variable domain reads ETGVTQSPTHLIKTRGQQVTLRCSSQSGHNTVSWYQQALGQGPQFIFQYYREEENGRGNFPPRFSGLQFPNYSSELNVNALELDDSALYLCASSLGMAQETQYFGPGTRLLVL.

The V gene is TRBV14, the J gene TRBJ1-1; D is perhaps TRBD1 (5 bases). V was pared by 2 bases and J by 4 bases, with 17 bases between. The CDR3 is 16 amino acids. Germline V lookup: CDR1 SGHDN, CDR2 FVKESK. CDR3 DNA: TGTGCCAGCAGCCAATCCCCTTGGGGGGGAGCCACTGAAGCTTTCTTT. Translating it yields CASSQSPWGGATEAFF.